The source of this TCR beta chain is a study of glioma-infiltrating T cells after dendritic cell vaccination. The wider study: Glioblastoma patients came from Phase I and II dendritic cell vaccination trials. Autologous tumor lysate-pulsed dendritic cell vaccination was given between the early 2000s and the early 2010s.

The germline gives CDR1 SQVTM, CDR2 ANQGSEA. The CDR3 is made up of 11 amino acids. Trimming pared 8 bases from V and 4 bases from J, leaving 9 bases between. Primers: 60 V beta forward and 13 J beta reverse. Only in-frame clones appear in the TCRdb table, and some are missing; sequencing was by immunoSEQ multiplex PCR. The table shows tens of thousands of clones, with roughly 84% occurring only once. Time point given: after dendritic cell vaccination, including at tumor progression/relapse. The sequence derives from a human donor with glioblastoma. This sequence joins TRBV29-1 and TRBJ2-1; no definite D call. The sequenced sample was blood, obtained after dendritic cell vaccination. CDR3 sequence: CSSFEYNEQFF. The CDR3 region has the DNA TGCAGCTCCTTTGAGTACAATGAGCAGTTCTTC.